Presented here are 32 T cell receptor beta chains from one specimen sequenced in a study of T cell changes during pregnancy in multiple sclerosis. Libraries were prepared by immunoSEQ multiplex PCR; TCRdb keeps only in-frame clonotypes and omits some of them. The data contain around 69,000 clones, 92% of them singletons. Material: peripheral blood, obtained in the third trimester of pregnancy. These receptors were collected from a female donor in good health, enrolled as a control in a pregnancy study.

Only one count was recorded for this clone. The chain employs TRBV21-1 and TRBJ2-1; the table gives TRBD2 as D, unverified against the DNA. TRBV21-1 is annotated as a pseudogene. The CDR3 consists of 15 residues. The CDR3 loop is CANPGDGIVYNEQFF. The DNA for the CDR3 is TGTGCCAACCCGGGGGACGGCATAGTCTACAATGAGCAGTTCTTC.

This chain joins TRBV19 and TRBJ1-1; D is ambiguous. V lost 11 bases and J lost 7, with 14 bases in between. Germline CDR1 is LNHDA and CDR2 is SQIVND (reference sequence). CDR3 size: 11 residues. The CDR3 region is CACSRENEAFF. DNA of the CDR3: TGTGCCTGCTCCCGGGAAAATGAAGCTTTCTTT.

There are a few counts of this clone. The genes are TRBV5-1 and TRBJ1-1; tentative D call: TRBD1 (5 bases). Trimming cost V 0 bases and J 8 bases, with 11 bases left between them. The CDR3 covers 13 residues. CDR1 SGHRS and CDR2 YFSETQ come from the germline V gene. CDR3 DNA sequence: TGCGCCAGCAGCTTGGCGGGGGGGTTGGAAGCTTTCTTT. Translated: CASSLAGGLEAFF.

This clone appeared a single time. The gene calls are TRBV5-4 and TRBJ2-1; 12 nucleotides align to TRBD2. Per the germline V gene, CDR1 is SGHNT and CDR2 is YYREEE (reference sequence). The V segment lost 4 bases and the J segment 4 bases; nucleotides outside the gene matches: 3. There are 15 residues in the CDR3. CDR3 protein: CASSPGLAGYNEQFF. The CDR3 DNA follows: TGTGCCAGCAGCCCCGGACTAGCGGGGTACAATGAGCAGTTCTTC. The full variable domain, rest sourced from reference TRBV5-4 and TRBJ2-1, is ETGVTQSPTHLIKTRGQQVTLRCSSQSGHNTVSWYQQALGQGPQFIFQYYREEENGRGNFPPRFSGLQFPNYSSELNVNALELDDSALYLCASSPGLAGYNEQFFGPGTRLTVL.

This sequence joins TRBV30 and TRBJ1-2; D possibly corresponds to TRBD1 (5 bases). The CDR3 spans 15 residues. The germline CDR1 and CDR2 sequences are GTSNPN and SVGIG (reference sequence). The V end was cut by 1 base, the J end by 1 base, with 13 bases between. For the CDR3, the DNA is TGTGCCTGGAGTGCCTTAGCCAGGGTTAACTATGGCTACACCTTC. It yields the protein CAWSALARVNYGYTF.

This rearrangement joins TRBV11-2 to TRBJ2-1, with D unclear. The ends were cut back, 2 bases at V and 8 bases at J, with 4 bases in the middle. Germline CDR1 reads SGHAT; CDR2 reads FQNNGV. There are 11 residues in the CDR3. CDR3 sequence: CASSLFYEQFF. CDR3 bases: TGTGCCAGCAGCTTATTCTATGAGCAGTTCTTC.

The chain combines TRBV10-3 with TRBJ2-7, with a tentative D call TRBD1 (5 bases). Trimming took 4 bases from V and 6 from J, leaving 16 bases between them. The CDR3 sequence is 14 residues long. Germline V CDR1 and CDR2: ENHRY, SYGVKD. CDR3 nucleotide sequence: TGTGCCATCAGTGGGGCAGGATCCAGGGTCGAGCAGTACTTC. Encoded protein: CAISGAGSRVEQYF.

V gene TRBV2 combines with J gene TRBJ2-5, with a tentative D call TRBD1 (6 bases). The V end lost 6 bases, the J end lost 1 base, and 15 bases lay between the germline ends. There are 15 residues in the CDR3. CDR1 and CDR2 from the germline V gene are SNHLY and FYNNEI. Here the CDR3 DNA reads TGTGCCAGCAGCGCCAGCCTGGACAGCCAAGAGACCCAGTACTTC. Its protein is CASSASLDSQETQYF.

The V gene is TRBV27, the J gene TRBJ2-6; TRBD2 matches at 14 bases. With 5 bases clipped from V and 0 bases from J, the junction kept 6 bases outside the gene matches. Germline CDR1 is MNHEY and CDR2 is SMNVEV (reference sequence). CDR3 length: 19 amino acids. The CDR3 loop is CASSPRGLAGASGANVLTF. The DNA for the CDR3 is TGTGCCAGCAGTCCAAGGGGACTAGCGGGGGCCTCTGGGGCCAACGTCCTGACTTTC.

The chain recombines TRBV11-3 with TRBJ2-4; D is unclear. This CDR3 is built from 17 residues. From germline, CDR1 is SGHNT and CDR2 YENEEA. V was pared by 1 base and J by 1 base, with 14 bases between. Written as DNA, the CDR3 is TGTGCCAGCAGCTTAGCAGTCGTCCGGAGCGCCAAAAACATTCAGTACTTC. Its translation: CASSLAVVRSAKNIQYF.

The chain combines TRBV7-6 with TRBJ2-1, with D unresolved. CDR3 length equals 17 residues. Germline V gene sequence: CDR1 SGHVS, CDR2 FNYEAQ. V was clipped by 5 bases and J by 4 bases, with 21 bases between them. The CDR3 protein is CASSQPMLRPRYNEQFF. DNA for the CDR3: TGTGCCAGCAGCCAACCTATGTTGAGACCGCGGTACAATGAGCAGTTCTTC.

This clone showed up just once. This chain connects TRBV27 to TRBJ2-1; 9 bases map to TRBD1. This CDR3 region has 16 residues. V shed 5 bases, J shed 4 bases, and the junction held 9 bases outside the gene matches. CDR1 is MNHEY and CDR2 is SMNVEV in the germline V gene (reference sequence). For the CDR3, the DNA is TGTGCCAGCAGTACCGGGACAGGGACGGGGTACAATGAGCAGTTCTTC. Translation gives CASSTGTGTGYNEQFF.

The chain carries TRBV5-1 and TRBJ2-1; D possibly corresponds to TRBD2 (7 bases). Germline CDR1 is SGHRS and CDR2 is YFSETQ. V lost 4 bases and J 7 bases, leaving 15 bases between the germline ends. The CDR3 runs 14 residues. CDR3 bases: TGCGCCAGCAGCCCCGGACTAGGGGGGAATGAGCAGTTCTTC. Translating gives CASSPGLGGNEQFF.

V gene TRBV28 combines with J gene TRBJ2-2; a possible D gene is TRBD2 (5 bases). The CDR3 is made up of 14 amino acids. V was shortened by 6 bases and J by 8 bases, with 16 bases between the two germline ends. Per the germline V gene, CDR1 is MDHEN and CDR2 is SYDVKM. The CDR3 coding sequence is TGTGCCAGCAGCGAACCCGGGATCTCGGGGGAGCTGTTTTTT. Its protein is CASSEPGISGELFF.

This chain links TRBV4-1 with TRBJ2-7; weak D call: TRBD1 (5 bases). The CDR3 has 13 amino acids. The germline CDR1 and CDR2 sequences are MGHRA and YSYEKL. Trimming stripped 1 base from V and 6 bases from J, with 10 bases between. The DNA of the CDR3 is TGCGCCAGCAGCCAAGTCGGCAGGGCCGAGCAGTACTTC. This sequence encodes CASSQVGRAEQYF.

The rearrangement joins TRBV4-2 to TRBJ1-4; the D is unclear. The CDR3 has 11 amino acids. Per the germline V gene, CDR1 is LGHNA and CDR2 is YNFKEQ. The V end was cut by 4 bases, the J end by 8 bases, with 5 bases between. For the CDR3, the DNA is TGTGCCAGCAGCCGGAGGGAAAAACTGTTTTTT. Amino acids: CASSRREKLFF.

The chain uses TRBV28 and TRBJ1-2; 7 bases are a match to TRBD1. Germline V gives CDR1 MDHEN, CDR2 SYDVKM. The CDR3 totals 16 residues. After removal of 0 bases from V and 4 bases from J, the junction contained 8 bases not matched to a gene. The CDR3 protein is CASSLWKGGVGYGYTF. The DNA for the CDR3 is TGTGCCAGCAGTTTATGGAAAGGGGGCGTAGGCTATGGCTACACCTTC.

CDR3 bases: TGTGCCAGCAGCGGGAGGGGCGGCCAAGAGACCCAGTACTTC. Translated, it gives CASSGRGGQETQYF. J is TRBJ2-5 and V is TRBV7-2; 7 bases match TRBD2. Germline V gene data show CDR1 as SGHTA and CDR2 as FQGNSA. The CDR3 extends over 14 amino acids. V lost 5 bases to trimming and J lost 1 base; unmatched junction nucleotides: 4.

The sample holds a few counts of this clone. This chain links TRBV6-4 with TRBJ2-1, with D maybe TRBD2 (5 bases). The CDR3 extends over 17 amino acids. With 4 bases removed from V and 0 bases from J, the gap between germline ends came to 16 bases. The germline gives CDR1 MRHNA, CDR2 SNTAGT. CDR3 DNA: TGTGCCAGCAGTGGGCCAAGGCGGGCGCTCTCCTACAATGAGCAGTTCTTC. Translated, it gives CASSGPRRALSYNEQFF.

The genes are TRBV29-1 and TRBJ1-5; D might be TRBD1 (5 bases). The CDR3 extends over 13 amino acids. V shed 1 base and J shed 6 bases, with 10 bases lying between them. CDR1 is SQVTM, CDR2 ANQGSEA, per germline. For the CDR3, the DNA is TGCAGCGTTGAAGCAGGGATCGGTCAGCCCCAGCATTTT. Its protein is CSVEAGIGQPQHF.

J is TRBJ2-3 and V is TRBV5-4; 9 bases fit TRBD1. With 6 bases clipped from V and 3 bases from J, the junction kept 5 bases outside the gene matches. The length of the CDR3 is 14 residues. Germline V CDR1 and CDR2: SGHNT, YYREEE (reference sequence). The chain's CDR3 is CASNRDRVTDTQYF. The CDR3 nucleotides read TGTGCCAGCAATCGGGACAGGGTTACAGATACGCAGTATTTT.

This sequence joins TRBV5-1 and TRBJ2-6; 7 bases map to TRBD1. Germline V gives CDR1 SGHRS, CDR2 YFSETQ. This CDR3 is 16 amino acids long. Trimming took 4 bases from V and 0 from J; bases not matched to a gene: 4. CDR3 coding DNA: TGCGCCAGCAGCGACAGGGTGAGCTCTGGGGCCAACGTCCTGACTTTC. Protein: CASSDRVSSGANVLTF.

The chain is built from TRBV2 and TRBJ1-1, with D tentatively TRBD1 (6 bases). V lost 6 bases and J 0 bases, leaving 14 bases between the germline ends. The CDR3 contains 15 residues. Germline V gene sequence: CDR1 SNHLY, CDR2 FYNNEI. CDR3 sequence: CASRTDRLMNTEAFF. For the CDR3, the DNA is TGTGCCAGCAGGACAGACAGGCTCATGAACACTGAAGCTTTCTTT.

The chain is built from TRBV6-1 and TRBJ2-3; 9 nucleotides match TRBD2. J gave up 6 bases and V 5 bases, and 9 bases lay outside the gene matches. The CDR3 contains 15 residues. Germline values: CDR1 MNHNS, CDR2 SASEGT. CDR3 nucleotides: TGTGCCAGCAGTAGGACTAGCGCCTCAGGTGATACGCAGTATTTT. This translates into CASSRTSASGDTQYF.

The chain has TRBV7-2 and TRBJ2-1; the match to TRBD2 covers 8 bases. CDR3 size: 16 residues. CDR1 and CDR2 (germline): SGHTA, FQGNSA. After removal of 5 bases from V and 10 bases from J, the junction contained 16 bases not matched to a gene. CDR3 in DNA: TGTGCCAGCAGCAAATACCACCGGGAGGGCCAGGGGGAGCAGTTCTTC. It specifies CASSKYHREGQGEQFF.

Remarks on this clone: Given a much more abundant clone one base away, this may be a read error. Distinct nucleotide sequences in the sample also encode this CDR3. This chain joins TRBV30 and TRBJ2-2; D is perhaps TRBD1 (7 bases). The CDR3 has 16 residues. V was trimmed by 2 bases and J by 4 bases, leaving 17 bases between them. From germline, CDR1 is GTSNPN and CDR2 SVGIG (reference sequence). Here the CDR3 reads CAWSRRGRGGTGELFF. The CDR3 bases are TGTGCCTGGAGTCGGAGGGGGCGGGGTGGCACCGGGGAGCTGTTTTTT.

The J gene is TRBJ2-1, the V gene TRBV6-4; 10 bases map to TRBD2. From germline, CDR1 is MRHNA and CDR2 SNTAGT. This CDR3 is built from 14 residues. J lost 9 bases, V lost 6 bases, and 8 bases had no gene match. The CDR3 sequence: CASSPSGSVGEQFF. CDR3 bases: TGTGCCAGCAGCCCTAGCGGGAGCGTCGGTGAGCAGTTCTTC.

This clone appeared a single time. This chain links TRBV10-2 with TRBJ2-3, with D perhaps TRBD2 (5 bases). The CDR3 spans 15 residues. CDR1 and CDR2 from the germline V gene are WSHSY and SAAADI. V was clipped by 5 bases and J by 2 bases, with 14 bases between them. The DNA for the CDR3 is TGCGCCAGCAGTTCGGAGGCGCTACTCACAGATACGCAGTATTTT. This translates into CASSSEALLTDTQYF.

The chain recombines TRBV28 with TRBJ2-7; the D gene is possibly TRBD2 (5 bases). Germline V gene lookup returns CDR1 MDHEN and CDR2 SYDVKM. Trimming took off 3 bases at V and 3 bases at J, with 15 bases between the two ends. This CDR3 has 15 amino acids. CDR3 in amino acids: CASSLSRAVFYEQYF. DNA for the CDR3: TGTGCCAGCAGTTTGAGCAGAGCGGTCTTCTACGAGCAGTACTTC.

The CDR3, as DNA: TGTGCCAGCAGCTCGGGCCCAGGGGGGAATGAGCAGTTCTTC. This codes for CASSSGPGGNEQFF. This rearrangement joins TRBV7-2 to TRBJ2-1, with TRBD1 as a possible D gene (7 bases). Trimming stripped 4 bases from V and 7 bases from J, with 14 bases between. Germline V gene lookup returns CDR1 SGHTA and CDR2 FQGNSA. This CDR3 comprises 14 residues.

J is TRBJ2-7 and V is TRBV28; maybe TRBD1 (6 bases). Looked up from germline, CDR1 is MDHEN and CDR2 is SYDVKM. This CDR3 has 14 residues. V lost 6 bases to trimming and J lost 1 base, with 13 bases between them. This CDR3 is CASRSPGQSYEQYF. The CDR3 DNA follows: TGTGCCAGCAGATCTCCGGGACAATCCTACGAGCAGTACTTC.

The chain uses TRBV15 and TRBJ2-7, with TRBD2 as a possible D gene (6 bases). The CDR3 runs to 14 residues. CDR1 is LNHNV, CDR2 YYDKDF, per germline (reference sequence). V gave up 0 bases and J gave up 6 bases, with 12 bases separating them. The CDR3 sequence is CATSRDTSQGEQYF. As DNA, the CDR3 is TGTGCCACCAGCAGAGATACTAGCCAGGGCGAGCAGTACTTC.